This T cell receptor (beta chain) was sequenced for a study of T cells in Graves' hyperthyroidism and ophthalmopathy. Amplified TCR beta CDR3 regions came from RNA transcripts. The HTBI set primed first-round TCR CDR3 RT-PCR. TCRdb itself ran the multiplex PCR reads through MiXCR, one entry per CDR3 protein. In the table there are 600,000 to 700,000 distinct CDR3 sequences, roughly 14% of which are singletons. This clonotype was counted ten times or more. Germline values: CDR1 LNHDA, CDR2 SQIVND (reference sequence). This CDR3 is 13 amino acids long. Trimming pared 7 bases from V and 3 bases from J, leaving 12 bases between.

This TCR came from a woman in her forties with Graves' ophthalmopathy. The J gene is TRBJ1-2, the V gene TRBV19; D gene unclear. Sequencing used blood. Written as DNA, the CDR3 is TGTGCCAGTACCCCAGGTCTTCACTATGGCTACACCTTC. It codes for CASTPGLHYGYTF. Drawing the rest from reference TRBV19 and TRBJ1-2, the complete variable domain is DGGITQSPKYLFRKEGQNVTLSCEQNLNHDAMYWYRQDPGQGLRLIYYSQIVNDFQKGDIAEGYSVSREKKESFPLTVTSAQKNPTAFYLCASTPGLHYGYTFGSGTRLTVV.